These T cell receptor beta chains were read from a single sample in a study of graft-versus-host responses after intestinal transplantation. Their cognate antigens are unknown. Sequencing was performed with immunoSEQ multiplex PCR; in TCRdb, only in-frame clones are kept and a portion is missing. Of about 110,000 clones in the sample, around 94% are singletons; the top ten hold roughly 1.2%. The specimen was unstimulated CD8+ T cells sorted from spleen or lymph node cells, collected before transplant. The receptors were sampled from a human donor who was the organ donor for an intestinal transplant. CDR3s include the opening cysteine and the closing phenylalanine or tryptophan. A D gene is named only where the DNA matches it firmly. For some rows the clone size is stated as once, few or many, or as a class when expanded; others skip it.

CDR3 protein: CASGSGQASYEQYF
CDR3 DNA: TGTGCTAGTGGGAGCGGGCAGGCGTCCTACGAGCAGTACTTC
V gene: TRBV12-5
clone size: .
D gene: .
J gene: TRBJ2-7

CDR3 protein: CASSMAPGGNQPQHF
CDR3 DNA: TGTGCCAGTAGTATGGCACCCGGCGGCAATCAGCCCCAGCATTTT
V gene: TRBV19
clone size: .
D gene: .
J gene: TRBJ1-5

CDR3 protein: CASSSRGLTDTQYF
CDR3 DNA: TGTGCCAGCAGCTCGCGGGGGCTTACAGATACGCAGTATTTT
V gene: TRBV11-3
clone size: .
D gene: .
J gene: TRBJ2-3

CDR3 protein: CASSQDVGGLAGNEQFF
CDR3 DNA: TGTGCCAGCAGCCAAGATGTAGGGGGACTAGCTGGCAATGAGCAGTTCTTC
V gene: TRBV14
clone size: .
D gene: TRBD2
J gene: TRBJ2-1

CDR3 protein: CASSPSGTGETQYF
CDR3 DNA: TGTGCCAGCAGCCCCAGCGGGACGGGGGAGACCCAGTACTTC
V gene: TRBV6-5
clone size: .
D gene: TRBD2
J gene: TRBJ2-5

CDR3 protein: CASRYSGRNYEQYF
CDR3 DNA: TGTGCCAGCAGATATAGCGGGAGGAATTACGAGCAGTACTTC
V gene: TRBV27
clone size: .
D gene: TRBD2
J gene: TRBJ2-7

CDR3 protein: CASSRTVDVYGYTF
CDR3 DNA: TGTGCCAGCAGCCGGACAGTAGACGTCTATGGCTACACCTTC
V gene: TRBV11-2
clone size: .
D gene: .
J gene: TRBJ1-2

CDR3 protein: CAISRSWGGGELFF
CDR3 DNA: TGTGCCATTTCCCGTTCTTGGGGAGGCGGGGAGCTGTTTTTT
V gene: TRBV28
clone size: .
D gene: .
J gene: TRBJ2-2

CDR3 protein: CASSLTGNEQFF
CDR3 DNA: TGTGCCAGCAGCTTGACGGGGAATGAGCAGTTCTTC
V gene: TRBV7-9
clone size: .
D gene: .
J gene: TRBJ2-1

CDR3 protein: CASSFPSGGSQYF
CDR3 DNA: TGTGCCAGCAGCTTCCCGTCGGGAGGGTCGCAGTATTTT
V gene: TRBV5-5
clone size: .
D gene: TRBD2
J gene: TRBJ2-3

CDR3 protein: CASSLLPYYEQYF
CDR3 DNA: TGCGCCAGCAGCTTGCTACCCTATTACGAGCAGTACTTC
V gene: TRBV5-1
clone size: .
D gene: .
J gene: TRBJ2-7

CDR3 protein: CATQGTNTGELFF
CDR3 DNA: TGTGCCACGCAGGGGACTAACACCGGGGAGCTGTTTTTT
V gene: TRBV10-3
clone size: .
D gene: .
J gene: TRBJ2-2

CDR3 protein: CASSLIGAGDLYNEQFF
CDR3 DNA: TGCGCCAGCAGCTTAATTGGTGCGGGAGACCTCTACAATGAGCAGTTCTTC
V gene: TRBV5-1
clone size: .
D gene: TRBD2
J gene: TRBJ2-1

CDR3 protein: CASRGALPVEQYF
CDR3 DNA: TGTGCCAGCAGAGGGGCCCTCCCCGTAGAGCAGTACTTC
V gene: TRBV6-6
clone size: .
D gene: .
J gene: TRBJ2-7

CDR3 protein: CASSYQGAGEKLFF
CDR3 DNA: TGTGCCAGCAGTTACCAGGGGGCTGGCGAAAAACTGTTTTTT
V gene: TRBV6-6
clone size: few
D gene: TRBD1
J gene: TRBJ1-4

CDR3 protein: CAWDLAGVETQYF
CDR3 DNA: TGTGCCTGGGATTTAGCGGGAGTGGAGACCCAGTACTTC
V gene: TRBV30
clone size: .
D gene: TRBD2
J gene: TRBJ2-5

CDR3 protein: CASSLLVNTEAFF
CDR3 DNA: TGTGCCAGCAGCTTACTCGTGAACACTGAAGCTTTCTTT
V gene: TRBV7-9
clone size: .
D gene: .
J gene: TRBJ1-1

CDR3 protein: CASSYSRLVNTGELFF
CDR3 DNA: TGTGCCAGTAGTTATAGTAGACTAGTGAACACCGGGGAGCTGTTTTTT
V gene: TRBV19
clone size: .
D gene: .
J gene: TRBJ2-2